One sample yielded the 5 T cell receptor beta chains listed below, sequenced in a study of regulatory T cells in long-lasting Graves disease. Regarding time point: persistent/refractory GD, antithyroid drugs over 5 years with positive TRAb. PBMC-extracted RNA yielded the TCR library. To make TCR beta libraries, researchers used iRepertoire HTBI primers and Arm-PCR of CDR3 regions. TCRdb fed the multiplex PCR reads into MiXCR, producing one record per CDR3 protein. The sample records hundreds of thousands of distinct CDR3 sequences, 20% being singletons. Sequencing was performed on peripheral blood mononuclear cells (PBMCs), taken when the disease was refractory, from a patient treated with antithyroid drugs. These receptor sequences come from a female donor with Graves disease.

Here the CDR3 DNA reads TGTGCCAGCAGCCCTCTTGTTAGTCGGGGCTACACCTTC. It encodes CASSPLVSRGYTF. The V and J genes are TRBV7-9 and TRBJ1-2, with D unclear. CDR3 size: 13 residues. V lost 5 bases, J lost 8 bases, and 15 bases lay in between. The V gene's germline CDR1 is SEHNR and CDR2 FQNEAQ (reference sequence).

With regard to this clonotype: Likely a read error: the CDR3 ends without its conserved phenylalanine or tryptophan. This rearrangement joins TRBV6-2 or TRBV6-3 to TRBJ2-3, with no clear D. CDR3 length equals 16 residues. The ends were cut back, 4 bases at V and 4 bases at J, with 18 bases in the middle. Germline lookup yields CDR1 MNHEY and CDR2 SVGEGT. For the CDR3, the DNA is TGTGCCAGCAGTTCGATGTTTGTAGGTCCAGCAGATACGCAGTATGTT. Translation: CASSSMFVGPADTQYV.

V and J are TRBV5-4 and TRBJ2-7; D gene uncertain. Trimming left V 4 bases short and J 2 bases short, with 16 bases between. CDR1 is SGHNT, CDR2 YYREEE, per germline (reference sequence). The CDR3 extends over 15 amino acids. CDR3 amino acids: CASSLGGELPYEQYF. The CDR3 DNA reads as TGTGCCAGCAGCCTGGGCGGCGAACTACCCTACGAGCAGTACTTC. Full variable domain (rest looked up from reference TRBV5-4 and TRBJ2-7): ETGVTQSPTHLIKTRGQQVTLRCSSQSGHNTVSWYQQALGQGPQFIFQYYREEENGRGNFPPRFSGLQFPNYSSELNVNALELDDSALYLCASSLGGELPYEQYFGPGTRLTVT.

The chain links TRBV7-9 to TRBJ2-7; 10 nucleotides line up with TRBD2. Germline assignment: CDR1 SEHNR and CDR2 FQNEAQ (reference sequence). The CDR3 is 14 amino acids. Trimming cost V 4 bases and J 7 bases; bases outside gene matches: 7. CDR3 amino acids: CASSWLAGVGEQYF. Written as DNA, the CDR3 is TGTGCCAGCAGCTGGCTAGCGGGAGTGGGGGAGCAGTACTTC.

This clonotype was observed a handful of times. This chain connects TRBV7-8 to TRBJ1-5; D call uncertain. The V gene's germline CDR1 is SGHVS and CDR2 FQNEAQ. V was pared by 3 bases and J by 0 bases, with 12 bases between. The CDR3 runs 16 residues. CDR3 region: CASSFRAEHSNQPQHF. CDR3 nucleotide sequence: TGTGCCAGCAGCTTTCGTGCGGAACATAGCAATCAGCCCCAGCATTTT.